The rows below give T cell receptor beta chains drawn from one sample of a study of regulatory T cells. The data were produced by immunoSEQ multiplex PCR, yet TCRdb's version contains in-frame clones alone and is incomplete. The sample yields some 2,000 clones, roughly 90% seen once. Sequencing used CD4+ Tregs sorted from blood. These TCRs come from a child aged 10-17 years with CD3G deficiency. Each CDR3 is given with its conserved first and last residue. A D gene is named only where the DNA matches it firmly. Size tells how often a clone was seen (once, few, many) or the class of an expanded clone, and some rows leave it out.

D,size,V,J,length,DNA,CDR3
NA,NA,TRBV28,TRBJ2-1,17,TGTGCCAGCAGTTTCGGGAGGAGGGGGGTCGTTAACAATGAGCAGTTCTTC,CASSFGRRGVVNNEQFF
NA,NA,TRBV6-1,TRBJ2-7,13,TGTGCCAGCAGTGAGACCTACTACTACGAGCAGTACTTC,CASSETYYYEQYF
TRBD2,NA,TRBV5-1,TRBJ2-1,15,TGCGCCAGCAGCCGAGATAGCGGGCTCTATAATGAGCAGTTCTTC,CASSRDSGLYNEQFF
NA,once,TRBV19,TRBJ2-1,15,TGTGCCAGTAGTATCGGGAAGGGCCCATACAATGAGCAGTTCTTC,CASSIGKGPYNEQFF
NA,NA,TRBV6-1,TRBJ2-5,14,TGTGCCAGCAGGACCTCCGAACGGAACGAGACCCAGTACTTC,CASRTSERNETQYF
NA,NA,TRBV19,TRBJ1-5,15,TGTGCCAGTAGGGCACAGGGAAAGGGCAATCAGCCCCAGCATTTT,CASRAQGKGNQPQHF
NA,NA,TRBV10-2,TRBJ1-2,13,TGCGCCAGCCGGGGGTCCCTTAACTATGGCTACACCTTC,CASRGSLNYGYTF
TRBD2,once,TRBV2,TRBJ2-5,15,TGTGCCAGCAGTGAATTGGGGACTAGCGGAGAGACCCAGTACTTC,CASSELGTSGETQYF
TRBD1,NA,TRBV6-1,TRBJ1-1,14,TGTGCCAGCAGTCTAGACAGGGGGATTTCTGAAGCTTTCTTT,CASSLDRGISEAFF
NA,NA,TRBV6-1,TRBJ2-7,13,TGTGCCAGCATGGGCAGGTCCTCCTACGAGCAGTACTTC,CASMGRSSYEQYF
TRBD1,NA,TRBV6-1,TRBJ2-7,13,TGTGCCAGCAGCAGGACAGGGCTTTACGAGCAGTACTTC,CASSRTGLYEQYF
NA,NA,TRBV6-1,TRBJ1-4,15,TGTGCCAGCAGCCCTCAGAAGAAGCGGGTTGAAAAACTGTTTTTT,CASSPQKKRVEKLFF
TRBD2,NA,TRBV6-1,TRBJ2-3,14,TGTGCCAGCAGACTAGCGACCCCCACAGATACGCAGTATTTT,CASRLATPTDTQYF
NA,NA,TRBV11-2,TRBJ2-7,15,TGTGCCAGCAGCTTAGAGCGGGGAACCGTCTACGAGCAGTACTTC,CASSLERGTVYEQYF
NA,NA,TRBV5-5,TRBJ1-1,19,TGTGCCAGCAGCTTGGCGGTTATTTGGGACCCCAATTTGAACACTGAAGCTTTCTTT,CASSLAVIWDPNLNTEAFF
TRBD2,NA,TRBV4-1,TRBJ2-7,15,TGCGCCAGCAGCCCTCGACTAGCGGGAGACAGCGAGCAGTACTTC,CASSPRLAGDSEQYF
TRBD2,NA,TRBV10-2,TRBJ2-1,14,TGCGCCAGCAGTGGGACTAGCGGGAGGAATGAGCAGTTCTTC,CASSGTSGRNEQFF
TRBD2,NA,TRBV28,TRBJ2-1,18,TGTGCCAGCAGTTTATGGGCGGGGCGGGGGAGCTCCTACAATGAGCAGTTCTTC,CASSLWAGRGSSYNEQFF
NA,NA,TRBV28,TRBJ1-5,15,TGTGCCAGCAGCCCTCCAGGCTATAGCAATCAGCCCCAGCATTTT,CASSPPGYSNQPQHF
TRBD1,NA,TRBV5-1,TRBJ1-2,15,TGCGCCAGCAGCTTGACAGGGGGCGTAAACTATGGCTACACCTTC,CASSLTGGVNYGYTF
NA,NA,TRBV6-6,TRBJ1-1,13,TGTGCCAGCAGAGTACGGGTGAACACTGAAGCTTTCTTT,CASRVRVNTEAFF
TRBD1,NA,TRBV6-1,TRBJ1-2,14,TGTGCCAGTACCGGGACAGGGGGCGGCTATGGCTACACCTTC,CASTGTGGGYGYTF
TRBD2,few,TRBV5-1,TRBJ2-1,15,TGCGCCAGCAGCCGTAGCGGGAGGGATTTCAATGAGCAGTTCTTC,CASSRSGRDFNEQFF
NA,NA,TRBV11-2,TRBJ1-1,14,TGTGCCAGCAGCTTAGGCCGGAACCGGGGTGAAGCTTTCTTT,CASSLGRNRGEAFF
NA,NA,TRBV28,TRBJ2-7,15,TGTGCCAGCAGTTTCAGGGGAGGGTTCGTCTACGAGCAGTACTTC,CASSFRGGFVYEQYF
TRBD2,NA,TRBV7-8,TRBJ2-3,15,TGTGCCAGCAGCTTATTCCCCCGGGGGGGAGATACGCAGTATTTT,CASSLFPRGGDTQYF
TRBD1,NA,TRBV5-1,TRBJ1-1,15,TGCGCCAGCAGCTCTTCCGGGACAGGGAACACTGAAGCTTTCTTT,CASSSSGTGNTEAFF
NA,NA,TRBV28,TRBJ2-7,13,TGTGCCAGCAGTTCACCGGGCCCCTACGAGCAGTACTTC,CASSSPGPYEQYF
NA,NA,TRBV5-1,TRBJ2-3,13,TGCGCCAGCAGCTTTCTAGCAACAGATACGCAGTATTTT,CASSFLATDTQYF
TRBD2,once,TRBV28,TRBJ2-2,13,TGTGCCACCCAGACTAGCGGCACCGGGGAGCTGTTTTTT,CATQTSGTGELFF
NA,NA,TRBV7-9,TRBJ2-7,13,TGTGCCAGCAGCCAGGACTTATTCCACGAGCAGTACTTC,CASSQDLFHEQYF
NA,NA,TRBV28,TRBJ2-1,15,TGTGCCAGCAGTCCCAGGCGGGGCATTGTGAATGAGCAGTTCTTC,CASSPRRGIVNEQFF
TRBD2,NA,TRBV19,TRBJ2-1,15,TGTGCCAGTAGCTCACGGACTAGCGGGTACCATGAGCAGTTCTTC,CASSSRTSGYHEQFF
NA,NA,TRBV28,TRBJ2-3,13,TGTGCCAGCAAGCCAGGGGGCACAGATACGCAGTATTTT,CASKPGGTDTQYF
TRBD2,NA,TRBV28,TRBJ2-7,18,TGTGCCAGCAGCCCTAGGGGACTAGCGGGAGATACGTCCTACGAGCAGTACTTC,CASSPRGLAGDTSYEQYF
TRBD2,NA,TRBV7-9,TRBJ2-2,18,TGTGCCAGCAGCTTAGCGAGGGGCCCGGGAGGACGCACCGGGGAGCTGTTTTTT,CASSLARGPGGRTGELFF
NA,NA,TRBV19,TRBJ1-2,14,TGTGCCAGTAGTATAGGACAGGTGAACTATGGCTACACCTTC,CASSIGQVNYGYTF
TRBD1,NA,TRBV30,TRBJ2-7,18,TGTGCCTGGAACGGAGCCGGGACAGGGTGGGAGAGCGCCTACGAGCAGTACTTC,CAWNGAGTGWESAYEQYF
NA,NA,TRBV7-9,TRBJ1-4,15,TGTGCCAGCAGCTTAGGGTCTGCAACTAATGAAAAACTGTTTTTT,CASSLGSATNEKLFF
NA,NA,TRBV18,TRBJ2-7,13,TGTGCCAGCTCACCACCGAGATCGAACGAGCAGTACTTC,CASSPPRSNEQYF
NA,NA,TRBV7-9,TRBJ2-7,12,TGTGCCATCCAACAGGGACGGGGCGAGCAGTACTTC,CAIQQGRGEQYF
TRBD1,once,TRBV6-1,TRBJ1-1,13,TGTGCCAGCAGAGGACAGGGTCAAACTGAAGCTTTCTTT,CASRGQGQTEAFF
NA,NA,TRBV5-1,TRBJ2-7,15,TGCGCCAGCAGCTTGGGGCAGGGTCGTGCCTACGAGCAGTACTTC,CASSLGQGRAYEQYF
NA,NA,TRBV6-1,TRBJ2-7,13,TGTGCCAGCAGTCAAACAAGGAACTACGAGCAGTACTTC,CASSQTRNYEQYF
NA,NA,TRBV6-1,TRBJ2-1,16,TGTGCCAGCAGTGAAGGAAAACTAGCTTGGGACAATGAGCAGTTCTTC,CASSEGKLAWDNEQFF
TRBD1,NA,TRBV6-1,TRBJ2-3,14,TGTGCCAGCAGGGACAGGGCTAGGTCAGATACGCAGTATTTT,CASRDRARSDTQYF
NA,NA,TRBV6-6,TRBJ2-2,16,TGTGCCAGCAGTTACTCCGGGGGCGCAAAACCCGGGGAGCTGTTTTTT,CASSYSGGAKPGELFF
TRBD1,NA,TRBV5-1,TRBJ2-2,14,TGCGCCAGCAGACAGGGGGAATTAACCGGGGAGCTGTTTTTT,CASRQGELTGELFF
TRBD1,NA,TRBV6-1,TRBJ1-4,14,TGTGCTACTGGCTCGGGGGACAGGGCGGCTAAACTGTTTTTT,CATGSGDRAAKLFF
NA,NA,TRBV28,TRBJ1-6,14,TGTGCCAGCAGTTTAGGGGGATGGGGTTCACCCCTCCACTTT,CASSLGGWGSPLHF
NA,NA,TRBV7-8,TRBJ2-7,14,TGTGCCAGCAGCTTAGTTTCGGAGCGGAACGAGCAGTACTTC,CASSLVSERNEQYF
TRBD1,NA,TRBV7-9,TRBJ2-1,16,TGTGCCAGCAGCCCACTATTAGGACAGGGGAGGAATGAGCAGTTCTTC,CASSPLLGQGRNEQFF
NA,NA,TRBV5-1,TRBJ1-2,16,TGCGCCAGCAGCTTGGTAACAGGAAGTAACAACTATGGCTACACCTTC,CASSLVTGSNNYGYTF
NA,once,TRBV7-9,TRBJ2-7,12,TGTGCCAGCAGTTGGGGGTCAGGGGAGCAGTACTTC,CASSWGSGEQYF
TRBD2,NA,TRBV5-1,TRBJ2-3,14,TGCGCCAGCAGCAGCGGGAGCGGCAGGGATACGCAGTATTTT,CASSSGSGRDTQYF
TRBD2,NA,TRBV5-1,TRBJ2-1,17,TGCGCCAGCAGCTTTTTAGGTACGGCGGGGGTCCACAATGAGCAGTTCTTC,CASSFLGTAGVHNEQFF
TRBD1,NA,TRBV11-2,TRBJ2-2,14,TGTGCCAGCAGCTCCCGACAGGGCACCGGGGAGCTGTTTTTT,CASSSRQGTGELFF
TRBD2,NA,TRBV28,TRBJ2-7,15,TGTGCCAGCAGTCTCGGAAAAGCGGGAGGGCTCGGGCAGTACTTC,CASSLGKAGGLGQYF